This TCR beta chain emerged from a study of identical twins. Only healthy Caucasians were enrolled as donors. Regarding the study as a whole: Insertion counts were lower in abundant cord blood beta clonotypes, a trend that memory repertoires did not show. The presence of invariant MAIT and iNKT cells could partly confound analyses of zero-insertion sequences.

Trimming took 2 bases from V and 5 from J, leaving 6 bases between them. Germline V gene sequence: CDR1 LGHNA, CDR2 YNFKEQ. This CDR3 has 12 residues. TCRdb independently ran MiXCR on the 5' RACE reads; one entry per CDR3 protein. Found here are approximately 500,000 distinct CDR3 sequences, 24% of them singletons; the top ten hold about 2.7%. With regard to this clonotype: Its specificity is not known.

The same specimen was also included in a second study, on T cells expressing NK-cell markers. That source adds: Out of eight donors sequenced, seven tested HCMV-seropositive and the remaining one seronegative.

This receptor was identified in a woman aged 18-35 years in good health. The chain links TRBV4-2 to TRBJ2-5; unclear D gene. The specimen sequenced was CD4+ T cells sorted from blood. The CDR3 region has the DNA TGTGCCAGCAGCCAAAACCCCGAGACCCAGTACTTC. Translation gives CASSQNPETQYF.